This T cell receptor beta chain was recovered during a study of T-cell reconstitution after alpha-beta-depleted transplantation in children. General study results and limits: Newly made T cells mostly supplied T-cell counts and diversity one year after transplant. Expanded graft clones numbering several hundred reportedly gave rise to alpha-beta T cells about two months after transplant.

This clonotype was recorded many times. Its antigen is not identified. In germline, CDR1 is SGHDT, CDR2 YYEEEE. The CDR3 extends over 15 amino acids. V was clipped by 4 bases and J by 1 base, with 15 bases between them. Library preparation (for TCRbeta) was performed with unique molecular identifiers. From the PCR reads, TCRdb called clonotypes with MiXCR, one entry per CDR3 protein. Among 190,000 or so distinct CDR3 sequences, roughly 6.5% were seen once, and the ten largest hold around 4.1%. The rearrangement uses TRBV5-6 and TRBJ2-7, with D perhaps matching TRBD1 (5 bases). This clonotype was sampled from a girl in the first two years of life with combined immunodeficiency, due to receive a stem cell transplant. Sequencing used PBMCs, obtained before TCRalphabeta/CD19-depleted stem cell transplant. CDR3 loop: CASSLPTAPSYEQYF. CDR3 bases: TGTGCCAGCAGCCTCCCGACAGCGCCATCCTACGAGCAGTACTTC.